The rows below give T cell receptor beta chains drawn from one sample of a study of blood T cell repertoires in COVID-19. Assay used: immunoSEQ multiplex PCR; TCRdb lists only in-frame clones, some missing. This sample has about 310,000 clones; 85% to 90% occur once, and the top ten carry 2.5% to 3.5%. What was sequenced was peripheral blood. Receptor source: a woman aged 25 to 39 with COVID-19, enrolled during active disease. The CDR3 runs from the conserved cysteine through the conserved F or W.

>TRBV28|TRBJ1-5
CASSLSGGAQPQHF
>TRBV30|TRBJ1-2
CAWSRYGYTF
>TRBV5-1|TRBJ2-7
CASSLDIPYEQYF
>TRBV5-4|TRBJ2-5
CASSSDPGGYQETQYF
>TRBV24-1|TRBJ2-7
CATKVPISGNETYEQYF
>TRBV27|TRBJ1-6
CASSSTQRNSPLHF
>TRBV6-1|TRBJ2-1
CASSEGTASYNEQFF
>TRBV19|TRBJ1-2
CASTPGGRNYGYTF
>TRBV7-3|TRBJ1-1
CASSLMGAGNTEAFF
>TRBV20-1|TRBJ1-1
CSASSRHHTEAFF
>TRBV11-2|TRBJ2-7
CASSLDEAGTTTFYEQYF
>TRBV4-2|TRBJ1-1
CASSQDRGHTEAFF
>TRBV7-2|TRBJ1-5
CASSLETGVSSPQHF
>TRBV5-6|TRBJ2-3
CASSLDHSDTQYF
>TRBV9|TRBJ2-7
CASSTGDLFYEQYF
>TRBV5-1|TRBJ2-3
CASSLVTGRQNTQYF
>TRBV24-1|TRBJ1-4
CATGAGGDEKLFF
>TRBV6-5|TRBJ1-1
CASSYANRGRGAAFF
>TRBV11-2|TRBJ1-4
CASSSPGQGVEKLFF
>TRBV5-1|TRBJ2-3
CASSLGLLWEGPSTDTQYF
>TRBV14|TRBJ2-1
CATKGQGMNEQFF
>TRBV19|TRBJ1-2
CASSIRGRGYGYTF
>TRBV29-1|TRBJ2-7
CSVTSAGTYEQYF
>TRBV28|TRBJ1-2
CASSLIPGAVYGYTF
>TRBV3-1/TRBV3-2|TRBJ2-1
CASSQAGGPYHEQFF
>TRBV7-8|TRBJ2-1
CASSFGDEQFF
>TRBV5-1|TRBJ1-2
CASSYDGTGGGYTF
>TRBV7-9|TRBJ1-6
CASSLDQVSPLHF
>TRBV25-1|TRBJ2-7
CASRRVGEQYF
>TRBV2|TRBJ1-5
CASSTIGVKPSNQPQHF
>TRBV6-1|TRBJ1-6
CASSGHRGGFSYNSPLHF